This T cell receptor beta chain was captured in a study of blood T cell repertoires in COVID-19. On the study more broadly: In each case, the material was cDNA or gDNA derived from T cells, B-cell-depleted T cells, or PBMCs.

CDR3 length: 15 amino acids. Per the germline V gene, CDR1 is MNHNS and CDR2 is SASEGT. Per the authors' pipeline: Reference gene primer amplification gave nucleated cell count estimates. Method: immunoSEQ multiplex PCR; TCRdb's copy keeps in-frame clones and lacks some. That table is the source of V, J and clone size, and D and trimming were worked out from the DNA. In the table there are about 88,000 clones, 90% to 95% of which are singletons. Worth noting for this clone: A read error may produce the germline difference seen at one junction end.

This sequence originates from a man in his fifties or sixties with acute or convalescent COVID-19. Sequenced: peripheral blood. This chain joins TRBV6-1 and TRBJ1-4, with TRBD1 identical over 8 bases. This CDR3 reads CASREVQGANEKLFF. The CDR3 DNA reads as TGTGCCAGCAGGGAAGTACAGGGGGCTAATGAAAAACTGTTTTTT.